Presented here are 26 T cell receptor beta chains from one specimen sequenced in a study of blood T cell repertoires in COVID-19. Profiled with immunoSEQ multiplex PCR; TCRdb holds only in-frame clones, not every one. The table includes more than 120,000 clones, 85% to 90% detected once. The sequenced sample consisted of peripheral blood. These receptors originate from a woman between 50 and 59 years old with active or convalescent COVID-19.

The chain links TRBV7-6 to TRBJ1-2; D possibly corresponds to TRBD1 (5 bases). CDR3 size: 17 residues. Germline V gene sequence: CDR1 SGHVS, CDR2 FNYEAQ. Trimming pared 5 bases from V and 0 bases from J, leaving 19 bases between. The CDR3 region has the DNA TGTGCCAGCAGCCCGTTCGATTACAGGCCAGCTAACTATGGCTACACCTTC. Residues: CASSPFDYRPANYGYTF.

This clone was seen just once. The chain joins TRBV6-2 or TRBV6-3 to TRBJ2-7, with a weak D call TRBD1 (6 bases). V gave up 4 bases and J gave up 4 bases, with 17 bases separating them. CDR3 length: 15 residues. Germline lookup yields CDR1 MNHEY and CDR2 SVGEGT. Here the CDR3 reads CASSFRGTRVYEQYF. The CDR3 bases are TGTGCCAGCAGTTTCAGGGGAACAAGGGTTTACGAGCAGTACTTC.

CDR3 in DNA: TGTGCCAGCAGCTTAGATGGGAGGACAAGTCTCGGGGAAAAACTGTTTTTT. It is translated as CASSLDGRTSLGEKLFF. V usage is TRBV11-2 and J usage is TRBJ1-4; D is perhaps TRBD1 (5 bases). This CDR3 contains 17 residues. V dropped 0 bases and J dropped 8 bases, with 19 bases sitting between them. Per the germline V gene, CDR1 is SGHAT and CDR2 is FQNNGV.

This clone has only a few counts. The chain couples TRBV6-6 to TRBJ1-1; maybe TRBD1 (6 bases). The germline V gene has CDR1 MNHNY and CDR2 SVGAGI (reference sequence). V lost 4 bases, J lost 4 bases, and 16 bases lay in between. The length of the CDR3 is 15 residues. CDR3 residues: CASSSSGQLRTEAFF. For the CDR3, the DNA is TGTGCCAGCAGTTCCTCAGGACAGTTGCGCACTGAAGCTTTCTTT.

This chain connects TRBV5-5 to TRBJ1-1, with D perhaps TRBD1 (6 bases). The CDR3 is made up of 15 amino acids. Per germline, CDR1 SGHKS and CDR2 YYEKEE (reference sequence). The V and J ends lost 4 bases and 5 bases respectively, with 18 bases between them. CDR3 sequence reads: CASSPNAGAPTEAFF. In DNA form, the CDR3 reads TGTGCCAGCAGCCCGAACGCGGGGGCCCCGACTGAAGCTTTCTTT. The whole variable domain, filled in from reference TRBV5-5 and TRBJ1-1, reads DAGVTQSPTHLIKTRGQQVTLRCSPISGHKSVSWYQQVLGQGPQFIFQYYEKEERGRGNFPDRFSARQFPNYSSELNVNALLLGDSALYLCASSPNAGAPTEAFFGQGTRLTVV.

This sequence joins TRBV15 and TRBJ1-2; unclear D gene. The CDR3 loop spans 15 amino acids. Germline values: CDR1 LNHNV, CDR2 YYDKDF (reference sequence). Trimming removed 1 base from V and 2 bases from J, with 11 bases in between. DNA of the CDR3: TGTGCCACCAGCAGAGGCAAGTCAGAAAACTATGGCTACACCTTC. This codes for CATSRGKSENYGYTF.

This CDR3 is CASSLGLAKKSSTDTQYF. In DNA form, the CDR3 reads TGTGCCAGCAGCTTGGGACTAGCAAAGAAGTCGAGCACAGATACGCAGTATTTT. The chain recombines TRBV5-6 with TRBJ2-3; 7 bases fit TRBD2. The trim removed 0 bases at V and 0 bases at J, leaving 10 bases unmatched. CDR3 size: 18 residues. Germline loops: CDR1 SGHDT, CDR2 YYEEEE.

This clone was detected only once. V usage is TRBV6-5 and J usage is TRBJ1-4; 10 bases agree with TRBD1. J gave up 7 bases and V 5 bases, and 7 bases lay outside the gene matches. The CDR3 consists of 15 residues. Germline lookup yields CDR1 MNHEY and CDR2 SVGAGI. As DNA, the CDR3 is TGTGCCAGCAGTACCGGACAGGGGGTCGGTGAAAAACTGTTTTTT. It translates to CASSTGQGVGEKLFF.

This chain links TRBV6-2 or TRBV6-3 with TRBJ1-5, with D maybe TRBD1 (5 bases). The germline V and J ends were trimmed by 2 bases and 4 bases, with 18 bases remaining between them. The CDR3 extends over 17 amino acids. CDR1 MNHEY and CDR2 SVGEGT come from the germline V gene. CDR3 region: CASSYQQAGTRNQPQHF. In DNA, the CDR3 is TGTGCCAGCAGTTACCAGCAAGCAGGGACTAGAAATCAGCCCCAGCATTTT.

In regard to this clone: The same CDR3 also results from other DNA sequences found in this sample. The chain recombines TRBV19 with TRBJ1-1, with D unresolved. V lost 6 bases and J lost 0, with 8 bases in between. The CDR3 runs 13 residues. Germline V lookup: CDR1 LNHDA, CDR2 SQIVND (reference sequence). CDR3 bases: TGTGCCAGTAGAGCAACAGTGAACACTGAAGCTTTCTTT. As protein: CASRATVNTEAFF.

V usage is TRBV6-2 or TRBV6-3 and J usage is TRBJ2-1; TRBD2 matches at 13 bases. After removal of 2 bases from V and 7 bases from J, the junction contained 11 bases not matched to a gene. CDR3 size: 18 residues. Per germline, CDR1 MNHEY and CDR2 SVGEGT. This CDR3 is CASSYGGTSGRARNEQFF. The CDR3 region has the DNA TGTGCCAGCAGTTACGGCGGAACTAGCGGGAGGGCGCGGAATGAGCAGTTCTTC.

The rearrangement links TRBV7-9 to TRBJ2-1; TRBD1 might be the D (6 bases). The V and J ends lost 6 bases and 6 bases respectively, with 12 bases between them. Germline lookup yields CDR1 SEHNR and CDR2 FQNEAQ (reference sequence). This CDR3 has 13 residues. The CDR3 bases are TGTGCCAGCAGACCTACGGACAGCAATGAGCAGTTCTTC. Translation gives CASRPTDSNEQFF.

The genes are TRBV2 and TRBJ2-2, with 7 bases matching TRBD1. This CDR3 region has 14 residues. Germline V CDR1 and CDR2: SNHLY, FYNNEI. V shed 6 bases, J shed 7 bases, and the junction held 8 bases outside the gene matches. The CDR3 spells CASRVSTGRGELFF. The CDR3 region has the DNA TGTGCCAGCAGGGTTTCGACAGGGCGCGGGGAGCTGTTTTTT. Variable domain in full (rest from reference TRBV2 and TRBJ2-2): EPEVTQTPSHQVTQMGQEVILRCVPISNHLYFYWYRQILGQKVEFLVSFYNNEISEKSEIFDDQFSVERPDGSNFTLKIRSTKLEDSAMYFCASRVSTGRGELFFGEGSRLTVL.

Written as DNA, the CDR3 is TGTGCCAGCAGTTACAGACAGGGGAGAACTGAAGCTTTCTTT. Its translation: CASSYRQGRTEAFF. This sequence joins TRBV6-2 or TRBV6-3 and TRBJ1-1, with 8 bases aligning to TRBD1. Germline-derived CDR1 and CDR2 are MNHEY and SVGEGT. The CDR3 is made up of 14 amino acids. V shed 2 bases, J shed 5 bases, and the junction held 4 bases outside the gene matches.

The chain has TRBV4-3 and TRBJ2-5; TRBD2 matches at 10 bases. This CDR3 is 14 amino acids long. V was pared by 3 bases and J by 3 bases, with 1 base of the junction left unmatched. Germline CDR1 LGHNA, CDR2 YSLEER. CDR3 DNA: TGCGCCAGCAGCCACGGACTAGCGGAAGAGACCCAGTACTTC. Its translation is CASSHGLAEETQYF.

The chain links TRBV27 to TRBJ2-7; 8 bases align to TRBD1. Germline lookup yields CDR1 MNHEY and CDR2 SMNVEV (reference sequence). The CDR3 contains 15 residues. Trimming removed 4 bases from V and 3 bases from J; junction bases left unmatched: 8. This CDR3 reads CASSSLRQGNYEQYF. The DNA for the CDR3 is TGTGCCAGCAGTTCCCTTCGACAGGGGAACTACGAGCAGTACTTC.

The chain joins TRBV19 to TRBJ1-2; TRBD1 matches at 8 bases. CDR3 length equals 15 residues. Germline V gives CDR1 LNHDA, CDR2 SQIVND (reference sequence). Trimming took 4 bases from V and 4 from J; bases not matched to a gene: 8. The CDR3 here is CASSTSGTGPYGYTF. CDR3 DNA sequence: TGTGCCAGTAGTACATCCGGGACAGGACCCTATGGCTACACCTTC.

This clone was seen a few times. The CDR3 here is CATGLAGVGEQYF. The CDR3 DNA follows: TGTGCCACCGGACTAGCGGGAGTTGGAGAGCAGTACTTC. The chain recombines TRBV19 with TRBJ2-7; 13 bases line up with TRBD2. The V gene end was trimmed by 10 bases and the J gene end by 7 bases; junction bases not matched to a gene: 7. The CDR3 covers 13 residues. The germline V gene encodes CDR1 LNHDA and CDR2 SQIVND (reference sequence).

This clone was recorded only once. This chain connects TRBV5-6 to TRBJ2-7, with D perhaps matching TRBD2 (5 bases). The CDR3 loop spans 14 amino acids. CDR1 and CDR2 from the germline V gene are SGHDT and YYEEEE. Deletions cut 0 bases from V and 2 bases from J, with 9 bases between. The DNA for the CDR3 is TGTGCCAGCAGCTTGGGGGGAGCAACCTACGAGCAGTACTTC. As protein: CASSLGGATYEQYF.

This chain links TRBV28 with TRBJ1-2; 11 nucleotides line up with TRBD1. V gave up 11 bases and J gave up 7 bases; unmatched junction bases: 15. The germline V gene encodes CDR1 MDHEN and CDR2 SYDVKM. The CDR3 consists of 15 residues. CDR3 region: CACLNSDRGPGGYTF. CDR3 nucleotides: TGTGCCTGCTTAAACTCGGACAGGGGGCCGGGTGGCTACACCTTC.

The CDR3 DNA reads TGTGCCAGCCCCGCTAGACAGGGAAGCACTGAAGCTTTCTTT. This sequence encodes CASPARQGSTEAFF. The V gene is TRBV6-5, the J gene TRBJ1-1, with 7 positions matching TRBD1. Germline V lookup: CDR1 MNHEY, CDR2 SVGAGI. With V trimmed by 8 bases and J by 4 bases, 10 bases remained unmatched. This CDR3 region has 14 residues.

This chain joins TRBV7-2 and TRBJ1-6, with a tentative D call TRBD1 (6 bases). The V end lost 2 bases, the J end lost 7 bases, and 21 bases lay between the germline ends. This CDR3 region has 18 residues. The germline CDR1 and CDR2 sequences are SGHTA and FQGNSA. The CDR3 reads CASSLRGAERDINSPLHF. The CDR3 DNA follows: TGTGCCAGCAGCTTAAGAGGTGCGGAACGGGACATAAATTCACCCCTCCACTTT.

The CDR3 protein is CASSRSGTANNEQFF. The CDR3 DNA is TGTGCCAGCAGCCGTTCCGGGACAGCAAACAATGAGCAGTTCTTC. The chain recombines TRBV25-1 with TRBJ2-1; 7 nucleotides align to TRBD1. Germline assignment: CDR1 MGHDK and CDR2 SYGVNS. The junction had 10 bases not matched to a gene; V was cut back by 6 bases and J by 5 bases. CDR3 size: 15 residues.

The chain uses TRBV6-4 and TRBJ1-6; tentative D call: TRBD1 (6 bases). Looked up from germline, CDR1 is MRHNA and CDR2 is SNTAGT. Between the trimmed V and J ends, which lost 5 bases and 5 bases, there was a span of 13 bases. This CDR3 contains 15 residues. The CDR3 nucleotides are TGTGCCAGCAGTACGACAGGTTTTAATAATTCACCCCTCCACTTT. This encodes CASSTTGFNNSPLHF.

The genes are TRBV19 and TRBJ1-6, with 7 bases that match TRBD1. V shed 4 bases, J shed 13 bases, and the junction held 10 bases outside the gene matches. CDR1 and CDR2 from the germline V gene are LNHDA and SQIVND (reference sequence). The CDR3 totals 14 residues. The CDR3: CASSTRQGSTPLHF. CDR3 DNA: TGTGCCAGTAGTACCCGACAGGGTTCTACGCCCCTCCACTTT.

The gene calls are TRBV30 and TRBJ1-5; TRBD1 might be the D (6 bases). The V gene lost 1 base and the J gene lost 4 bases, with 17 bases spanning the gap. Per germline, CDR1 GTSNPN and CDR2 SVGIG (reference sequence). This CDR3 is built from 16 residues. The CDR3 is CAWSATRGVVNQPQHF. CDR3 DNA: TGTGCCTGGAGTGCGACCAGGGGTGTGGTGAATCAGCCCCAGCATTTT.